Below, 2 T cell receptor beta chains from the same sample are listed, as sequenced in a study of TIL therapy for anti-PD-1-resistant metastatic lung cancer. Time point here: pre-treatment sample, taken before nivolumab and TIL therapy. The immunoSEQ assay was v3. TCRdb's copy holds only in-frame clones and misses some; the assay was immunoSEQ multiplex PCR. The sample contains roughly 60,000 clones, over 75% of which appear only once. This specimen was blood, taken at baseline. The receptors come from a person aged 25 to 79 with non-small cell lung cancer.

V usage is TRBV28 and J usage is TRBJ1-1; D uncertain. Deletions cut 2 bases from V and 0 bases from J, with 4 bases between. Per germline, CDR1 MDHEN and CDR2 SYDVKM. The CDR3 is 13 residues long. CDR3 bases: TGTGCCAGCAGTTTAGGAGTGAACACTGAAGCTTTCTTT. Amino acid sequence: CASSLGVNTEAFF.

This clone was recorded a few times. This chain uses TRBV4-1 with TRBJ2-1; no reliable D call. Germline lookup yields CDR1 MGHRA and CDR2 YSYEKL. This CDR3 spans 14 amino acids. The ends were cut back, 4 bases at V and 6 bases at J, with 13 bases in the middle. The CDR3 bases are TGCGCCAGCAGCCGGTCCCTGGAAACCAATGAGCAGTTCTTC. It encodes CASSRSLETNEQFF.